One and the same sample provided the 32 T cell receptor beta chains below, sequenced in a study of early T cells in non-severe SARS-CoV-2 infection. TCRdb fed the 5' RACE reads into MiXCR, producing one record per CDR3 protein. The repertoire holds 20,000 to 30,000 distinct CDR3 sequences, with about 4.4% as singletons. The sample taken for sequencing was whole blood. The receptor source for this set is an adult who was a healthcare worker with PCR-confirmed SARS-CoV-2 infection or an uninfected control (not recorded which).

This clonotype was seen ten or more times. This chain connects TRBV7-9 to TRBJ1-1; D gene unclear. The CDR3 is made up of 13 amino acids. V lost 2 bases and J 11 bases, leaving 15 bases between the germline ends. In germline, CDR1 is SEHNR, CDR2 FQNEAQ (reference sequence). In DNA, the CDR3 is TGTGCCAGCAGCTTAAAAACCCAAACGGGGGCTTTCTTT. This encodes CASSLKTQTGAFF.

This clonotype has ten or more counts. V and J are TRBV4-3 and TRBJ1-1, with unresolved D. The CDR3 has 13 residues. Trimming pared 2 bases from V and 5 bases from J, leaving 9 bases between. Germline CDR1 is LGHNA and CDR2 is YSLEER. CDR3 sequence reads: CASSQITGTEAFF. The CDR3 DNA reads TGCGCCAGCAGCCAAATCACGGGGACTGAAGCTTTCTTT.

In this sample, this clonotype turned up many times. V is TRBV21-1 and J is TRBJ2-1; the table's D call, TRBD1, was not checked against the DNA. TRBV21-1 is noted as a pseudogene. This CDR3 spans 17 amino acids. The CDR3 coding sequence is TGTGCCAGCAGCAAAGCTTGGGGCGGGGGGCCAGTAAATGAGCAGTTCTTC. The encoded protein is CASSKAWGGGPVNEQFF.

This clonotype was detected many times. J is TRBJ2-5 and V is TRBV10-3; 7 bases fit TRBD2. In germline, CDR1 is ENHRY, CDR2 SYGVKD. The CDR3 is made up of 16 amino acids. V lost 5 bases and J lost 1; bases outside the gene matches: 10. The DNA for the CDR3 is TGTGCCATCAGTAAATATGAGACTAGCAGCCAAGAGACCCAGTACTTC. It encodes CAISKYETSSQETQYF.

This clonotype has more than one count but fewer than ten. The rearrangement joins TRBV4-2 to TRBJ1-1; 9 bases align to TRBD1. The ends lost 4 bases at V and 0 bases at J; junction bases unmatched: 6. The CDR3 totals 16 residues. CDR1 and CDR2 from the germline V gene are LGHNA and YNFKEQ. CDR3 sequence: CASSPGQGPMNTEAFF. DNA for the CDR3: TGTGCCAGCAGCCCCGGACAGGGGCCCATGAACACTGAAGCTTTCTTT.

This clonotype was counted at least ten times. The chain links TRBV20-1 to TRBJ2-3; D tentatively fits TRBD1 or TRBD2 (6 bases each). This CDR3 is 13 amino acids long. Germline lookup yields CDR1 DFQATT and CDR2 SNEGSKA (reference sequence). The ends were cut back, 4 bases at V and 2 bases at J, with 10 bases in the middle. The CDR3 region has the DNA TGCAGTGCTATGACGGGGGCCACAGATACGCAGTATTTT. Encoded protein: CSAMTGATDTQYF.

Many counts were recorded for this clonotype. This chain connects TRBV6-6 to TRBJ2-1; TRBD2 matches 8 bases. CDR3 length: 14 amino acids. The V gene's germline CDR1 is MNHNY and CDR2 SVGAGI (reference sequence). Losses at the gene ends were 2 bases for V and 8 bases for J; bases not matched to a gene: 5. CDR3 region: CASSYERERDEQFF. The CDR3 DNA follows: TGTGCCAGCAGTTACGAGCGGGAGAGGGATGAGCAGTTCTTC.

V is TRBV10-2 and J is TRBJ2-7; 11 bases agree with TRBD2. The V and J ends lost 8 bases and 3 bases, in that order; junction bases with no gene match: 9. The germline V gene has CDR1 WSHSY and CDR2 SAAADI. This CDR3 comprises 15 residues. In DNA form, the CDR3 reads TGCGCCAGCGGACTAGGGACTAGCGGCAACTACGAGCAGTACTTC. This codes for CASGLGTSGNYEQYF.

This clonotype was seen ten or more times. The gene calls are TRBV10-1 and TRBJ2-5; D is undetermined. V was pared by 3 bases and J by 3 bases, with 17 bases between. CDR3 length: 16 residues. CDR1 and CDR2 from the germline V gene are WNHNN and SYGVQD (reference sequence). The CDR3 coding sequence is TGCGCCAGCAGTGATTTAACTGACGTCGGAAAAGAGACCCAGTACTTC. The encoded protein is CASSDLTDVGKETQYF.

This clonotype was detected a few times. The chain uses TRBV9 and TRBJ2-1; D is perhaps TRBD2 (6 bases). The germline V gene encodes CDR1 SGDLS and CDR2 YYNGEE. V dropped 2 bases and J dropped 6 bases, with 15 bases sitting between them. The length of the CDR3 is 15 residues. CDR3 sequence reads: CASSVTGVLGNEQFF. The CDR3, as DNA: TGTGCCAGCAGCGTCACGGGGGTCTTGGGCAATGAGCAGTTCTTC.

This clonotype was detected only a few times. DNA of the CDR3: TGTGCCAGCAGGAAGGGGAGCTCTGGAAACACCATATATTTT. Residues: CASRKGSSGNTIYF. The chain carries TRBV7-9 and TRBJ1-3; possibly TRBD1 for D (5 bases). Germline CDR1 and CDR2: SEHNR and FQNEAQ (reference sequence). V lost 6 bases to trimming and J lost 0 bases, with 9 bases between them. The CDR3 is 14 residues long. Full variable domain (outside the CDR3, taken from reference TRBV7-9 and TRBJ1-3): DTGVSQNPRHKITKRGQNVTFRCDPISEHNRLYWYRQTLGQGPEFLTYFQNEAQLEKSRLLSDRFSAERPKGSFSTLEIQRTEQGDSAMYLCASRKGSSGNTIYFGEGSWLTVV.

This clonotype has a handful of counts. This chain joins TRBV25-1 and TRBJ2-1; the D is unclear. The CDR3 length is 16 residues. Germline V CDR1 and CDR2: MGHDK, SYGVNS. The germline V and J ends were trimmed by 6 bases and 2 bases, with 17 bases remaining between them. CDR3 protein: CASRSSSVVAYNEQFF. CDR3 bases: TGTGCCAGCAGATCCTCCAGCGTTGTCGCCTACAATGAGCAGTTCTTC.

The sample holds many counts of this clonotype. V is TRBV7-8 and J is TRBJ2-5; D is unresolved. V lost 1 base to trimming and J lost 4 bases, with 7 bases between them. This CDR3 has 13 amino acids. CDR1 and CDR2 from the germline V gene are SGHVS and FQNEAQ. CDR3 in amino acids: CASSLGLAETQYF. For the CDR3, the DNA is TGTGCCAGCAGCTTAGGGCTGGCAGAGACCCAGTACTTC.

This clonotype was observed at least ten times. The J gene is TRBJ2-3, the V gene TRBV2; 14 bases map to TRBD2. With V trimmed by 6 bases and J by 3 bases, 5 bases remained unmatched. Germline values: CDR1 SNHLY, CDR2 FYNNEI. The CDR3 has 16 amino acids. CDR3 DNA: TGTGCCAGCAGATTCGGACTAGCGGGGGGAACAGATACGCAGTATTTT. This sequence encodes CASRFGLAGGTDTQYF. The full variable domain, its missing parts supplied by reference TRBV2 and TRBJ2-3, is EPEVTQTPSHQVTQMGQEVILRCVPISNHLYFYWYRQILGQKVEFLVSFYNNEISEKSEIFDDQFSVERPDGSNFTLKIRSTKLEDSAMYFCASRFGLAGGTDTQYFGPGTRLTVL.

This clonotype was seen ten or more times. The genes are TRBV5-1 and TRBJ2-3, with 8 bases fitting TRBD1. This CDR3 comprises 15 residues. CDR1 is SGHRS, CDR2 YFSETQ, per germline. Trimming cost V 1 base and J 3 bases; bases outside gene matches: 4. CDR3 bases: TGCGCCAGCAGCTTGAGGCAGGGGGCAACAGATACGCAGTATTTT. Translating it yields CASSLRQGATDTQYF.

This clonotype occurred many times. This chain links TRBV6-6 with TRBJ2-7, with 11 bases identical to TRBD1. Germline values: CDR1 MNHNY, CDR2 SVGAGI (reference sequence). The CDR3 totals 15 residues. The trim removed 10 bases at V and 3 bases at J, leaving 11 bases unmatched. The CDR3 here is CATRDRDRGYYEQYF. The CDR3 region has the DNA TGTGCCACCCGTGACCGGGACAGGGGGTACTACGAGCAGTACTTC.

This clonotype occurred many times. This chain links TRBV30 with TRBJ1-1; no clear D. Trimming cost V 0 bases and J 3 bases, with 11 bases left between them. The CDR3 spans 14 residues. Germline V gene sequence: CDR1 GTSNPN, CDR2 SVGIG (reference sequence). CDR3 amino acids: CAWSVEGSYTEAFF. In DNA form, the CDR3 reads TGTGCCTGGAGTGTCGAAGGGTCGTACACTGAAGCTTTCTTT.

The V gene is TRBV6-2 or TRBV6-3, the J gene TRBJ1-2; perhaps TRBD1 as D (5 bases). The V gene lost 7 bases and the J gene lost 6 bases, with 12 bases spanning the gap. Germline CDR1 MNHEY, CDR2 SVGEGT. The CDR3 contains 12 residues. In nucleotides, the CDR3 is TGTGCCAGCAACGACAGTCCGCATGGCTACACCTTC. Protein: CASNDSPHGYTF.

This clonotype was detected ten times or more. The rearrangement joins TRBV24-1 to TRBJ2-2; D may be TRBD2 (5 bases). The CDR3 spans 17 residues. V gave up 2 bases and J gave up 6 bases, with 18 bases separating them. Per germline, CDR1 KGHDR and CDR2 SFDVKD. The CDR3 region is CATSDSVATVASGELFF. The DNA for the CDR3 is TGTGCCACCAGTGATTCTGTAGCGACTGTAGCCTCCGGGGAGCTGTTTTTT.

The gene calls are TRBV6-1 and TRBJ1-4, with TRBD1 identical over 7 bases. The V and J ends lost 7 bases and 7 bases, in that order; junction bases with no gene match: 9. Germline V gene lookup returns CDR1 MNHNS and CDR2 SASEGT. The CDR3 sequence is 14 residues long. For the CDR3, the DNA is TGTGCCAGCACTGCCGGGACAGTGAGTGAAAAACTGTTTTTT. This codes for CASTAGTVSEKLFF.

This clonotype appeared many times. V is TRBV6-5 and J is TRBJ1-1, with D tentatively TRBD1 (6 bases). This CDR3 comprises 14 residues. The V gene lost 6 bases and the J gene lost 4 bases, with 15 bases spanning the gap. The germline V gene encodes CDR1 MNHEY and CDR2 SVGAGI. CDR3 nucleotides: TGTGCCAGCAGGAGAGGGGGATCGACCACTGAAGCTTTCTTT. Its translation: CASRRGGSTTEAFF.

This clonotype was seen ten or more times. J is TRBJ2-5 and V is TRBV9; D is perhaps TRBD1 or TRBD2 (5 bases each). V gave up 0 bases and J gave up 2 bases, with 11 bases separating them. Germline V gives CDR1 SGDLS, CDR2 YYNGEE. The CDR3 has 15 residues. As DNA, the CDR3 is TGTGCCAGCAGCGTAGGGGAGAAGGGGCAAGAGACCCAGTACTTC. It specifies CASSVGEKGQETQYF.

This chain joins TRBV28 and TRBJ2-2; no clear D. CDR3 length equals 17 residues. Germline values: CDR1 MDHEN, CDR2 SYDVKM. Trimming removed 6 bases at V and 5 bases at J, with 22 bases between. The CDR3 region has the DNA TGTGCCAGCAGCCCCCATTTTAGAATGACTTCTACCGGGGAGCTGTTTTTT. Its protein product is CASSPHFRMTSTGELFF.

This clonotype has at least ten counts. V and J are TRBV29-1 and TRBJ2-5; the D is unclear. The V and J ends lost 5 bases and 4 bases respectively, with 11 bases between them. CDR1 is SQVTM and CDR2 is ANQGSEA in the germline V gene. This CDR3 comprises 12 residues. The CDR3: CSVKLSGETQYF. CDR3 bases: TGCAGCGTTAAACTTTCGGGAGAGACCCAGTACTTC.

The chain employs TRBV6-2 or TRBV6-3 and TRBJ2-1, with D perhaps TRBD2 (6 bases). Germline assignment: CDR1 MNHEY and CDR2 SVGEGT. The V and J ends lost 10 bases and 7 bases respectively, with 17 bases between them. The CDR3 length is 13 residues. CDR3 DNA: TGTGCCACCTATCGGGGGTTGATAAATGAGCAGTTCTTC. Translating gives CATYRGLINEQFF.

The CDR3 sequence: CASSLNGQGGYEQYF. The CDR3 DNA reads as TGTGCCAGCAGTTTAAACGGACAGGGTGGCTACGAGCAGTACTTC. The genes are TRBV12-3 or TRBV12-4 and TRBJ2-7, with 8 bases matching TRBD1. V lost 2 bases and J lost 3; bases outside the gene matches: 6. The CDR3 spans 15 residues.

This clonotype appeared many times. V and J are TRBV30 and TRBJ1-2, with no clear D. V was shortened by 4 bases and J by 8 bases, with 11 bases between the two germline ends. The CDR3 has 11 residues. Germline V gene lookup returns CDR1 GTSNPN and CDR2 SVGIG (reference sequence). The CDR3 DNA is TGTGCCTGGAATTGGGAGGGCGGCTACACCTTC. It yields the protein CAWNWEGGYTF.

This clonotype was seen only a few times. The rearrangement joins TRBV5-1 to TRBJ2-1; tentatively, D is TRBD1 or TRBD2 (7 bases each). CDR3 length: 16 residues. Germline V lookup: CDR1 SGHRS, CDR2 YFSETQ. The ends were cut back, 0 bases at V and 4 bases at J, with 14 bases in the middle. CDR3 loop: CASSLVQGGLYNEQFF. The CDR3 DNA sequence: TGCGCCAGCAGCTTGGTGCAGGGGGGACTATACAATGAGCAGTTCTTC.

Many counts were recorded for this clonotype. The chain has TRBV20-1 and TRBJ2-7; D possibly corresponds to TRBD2 (5 bases). Looked up from germline, CDR1 is DFQATT and CDR2 is SNEGSKA (reference sequence). Trimming pared 5 bases from V and 6 bases from J, leaving 20 bases between. The CDR3 is 14 amino acids. CDR3 sequence reads: CSARRAPSAPEQYF. The CDR3, as DNA: TGCAGTGCTCGGCGGGCCCCCTCGGCTCCCGAGCAGTACTTC.

This clonotype was counted many times. The V call is TRBV2, the J call TRBJ2-3, with TRBD1 matching 8 bases. There are 14 residues in the CDR3. J was trimmed by 2 bases and V by 5 bases; bases with no gene match: 3. CDR1 and CDR2 from the germline V gene are SNHLY and FYNNEI. The CDR3, as DNA: TGTGCCAGCAGTTGGGACAGGAACACAGATACGCAGTATTTT. It translates to CASSWDRNTDTQYF.

This clonotype was counted at least ten times. The chain is built from TRBV7-6 and TRBJ2-5, with D possibly being TRBD2 (6 bases). The CDR3 is made up of 16 amino acids. Germline loops: CDR1 SGHVS, CDR2 FNYEAQ. With 3 bases removed from V and 3 bases from J, the gap between germline ends came to 17 bases. The CDR3, as DNA: TGTGCCAGCAGCTTCCCCTTGGGACTTCCCGAAGAGACCCAGTACTTC. This translates into CASSFPLGLPEETQYF.

This clonotype has a count of ten or more. The chain carries TRBV6-5 and TRBJ2-7, with 7 bases identical to TRBD1. The CDR3 extends over 16 amino acids. Germline-derived CDR1 and CDR2 are MNHEY and SVGAGI. V dropped 4 bases and J dropped 2; count of bases not matched to a gene: 11. CDR3 in amino acids: CASSSYSGTVPYEQYF. Here the CDR3 DNA reads TGTGCCAGCAGTTCCTACTCCGGGACAGTTCCCTACGAGCAGTACTTC.